One sample yielded the 21 T cell receptor beta chains listed below, sequenced in a study of blood T cell repertoires in COVID-19. TCRdb's copy holds only in-frame clones and misses some; the assay was immunoSEQ multiplex PCR. The sample yields approximately 76,000 clones, over 70% seen once. The material sequenced was peripheral blood. The source is a woman between 65 and 79 years old with acute or convalescent COVID-19.

The chain joins TRBV5-6 to TRBJ2-7, with TRBD2 as a possible D gene (7 bases). V lost 4 bases, J lost 5 bases, and 16 bases lay in between. The CDR3 is 14 residues long. Germline-derived CDR1 and CDR2 are SGHDT and YYEEEE. The CDR3, as DNA: TGTGCCAGCAGCCCCGGGGGGCCCAGGGACGAGCAGTACTTC. It yields the protein CASSPGGPRDEQYF.

V usage is TRBV7-9 and J usage is TRBJ2-7; 11 nucleotides line up with TRBD2. Per the germline V gene, CDR1 is SEHNR and CDR2 is FQNEAQ (reference sequence). The CDR3 spans 19 residues. The V segment lost 6 bases and the J segment 3 bases; nucleotides outside the gene matches: 19. This chain's CDR3 is CASSSNRALTSGKDYEQYF. The CDR3 DNA is TGTGCCAGCAGTTCTAACAGGGCCCTGACTAGCGGGAAGGACTACGAGCAGTACTTC. The full variable domain, with the rest looked up from reference TRBV7-9 and TRBJ2-7, is DTGVSQNPRHKITKRGQNVTFRCDPISEHNRLYWYRQTLGQGPEFLTYFQNEAQLEKSRLLSDRFSAERPKGSFSTLEIQRTEQGDSAMYLCASSSNRALTSGKDYEQYFGPGTRLTVT.

The chain combines TRBV28 with TRBJ1-2, with unresolved D. Trimming cost V 6 bases and J 3 bases, with 5 bases left between them. The CDR3 covers 11 residues. CDR1 and CDR2 (germline): MDHEN, SYDVKM. CDR3 coding DNA: TGTGCCAGCAGCCAGGACTATGGCTACACCTTC. Translation: CASSQDYGYTF.

V is TRBV19 and J is TRBJ2-5; tentative D call: TRBD1 (6 bases). V lost 5 bases, J lost 5 bases, and 12 bases lay in between. The V gene's germline CDR1 is LNHDA and CDR2 SQIVND (reference sequence). The CDR3 spans 13 residues. The CDR3 region has the DNA TGTGCCAGTAGTTCACAGGGATCGGAGACCCAGTACTTC. This codes for CASSSQGSETQYF. The full variable domain, rest sourced from reference TRBV19 and TRBJ2-5, is DGGITQSPKYLFRKEGQNVTLSCEQNLNHDAMYWYRQDPGQGLRLIYYSQIVNDFQKGDIAEGYSVSREKKESFPLTVTSAQKNPTAFYLCASSSQGSETQYFGPGTRLLVL.

This chain uses TRBV6-6 with TRBJ2-1; D not certain. The CDR3 sequence is 14 residues long. Germline V gene lookup returns CDR1 MNHNY and CDR2 SVGAGI (reference sequence). V dropped 2 bases and J dropped 3 bases, with 8 bases sitting between them. CDR3 residues: CASSYLSGYNEQFF. The DNA for the CDR3 is TGTGCCAGCAGTTACCTTTCGGGCTACAATGAGCAGTTCTTC.

The rearrangement uses TRBV11-2 and TRBJ2-3; TRBD1 might be the D (6 bases). Trimming left V 0 bases short and J 6 bases short, with 16 bases between. The CDR3 sequence is 16 residues long. The germline V gene has CDR1 SGHAT and CDR2 FQNNGV. CDR3 nucleotide sequence: TGTGCCAGCAGCTTAGAGCAGGGGATAATGCTGGATACGCAGTATTTT. This sequence encodes CASSLEQGIMLDTQYF.

The chain couples TRBV3-1 (or the pseudogene TRBV3-2) to TRBJ1-1, with 7 nucleotides matching TRBD1. This CDR3 is 15 amino acids long. The V gene end was trimmed by 4 bases and the J gene end by 4 bases; junction bases not matched to a gene: 9. The germline V gene encodes CDR1 LGHDT and CDR2 YNNKEL (reference sequence). CDR3 loop: CASSPQQGMGTEAFF. The DNA for the CDR3 is TGTGCCAGCAGCCCACAACAGGGGATGGGCACTGAAGCTTTCTTT.

There are a few counts of this clone. The V and J genes are TRBV19 and TRBJ2-2, with D perhaps TRBD1 (6 bases). Trimming removed 0 bases at V and 9 bases at J, with 11 bases between. The germline V gene encodes CDR1 LNHDA and CDR2 SQIVND (reference sequence). This CDR3 region has 14 residues. CDR3 bases: TGTGCCAGTAGTATAGATACAGGGAACAGGGAGCTGTTTTTT. It codes for CASSIDTGNRELFF.

DNA for the CDR3: TGTGCCAGCAGCACAAGGGACACCAACACCGGGGAGCTGTTTTTT. This codes for CASSTRDTNTGELFF. The chain uses TRBV9 and TRBJ2-2; a possible D gene is TRBD1 (6 bases). V was cut by 4 bases and J by 2 bases, with 12 bases left in between. The CDR3 sequence is 15 residues long. Germline V lookup: CDR1 SGDLS, CDR2 YYNGEE. Supplemented by reference TRBV9 and TRBJ2-2, the full variable domain reads DSGVTQTPKHLITATGQRVTLRCSPRSGDLSVYWYQQSLDQGLQFLIQYYNGEERAKGNILERFSAQQFPDLHSELNLSSLELGDSALYFCASSTRDTNTGELFFGEGSRLTVL.

The chain uses TRBV7-2 and TRBJ2-1, with D perhaps matching TRBD1 (6 bases). CDR3 length equals 15 residues. Trimming took off 4 bases at V and 4 bases at J, with 14 bases between the two ends. CDR1 and CDR2 (germline): SGHTA, FQGNSA. The CDR3 nucleotides are TGTGCCAGCAGCTCCCCAGGGGTGGTGTACAATGAGCAGTTCTTC. Protein product: CASSSPGVVYNEQFF. Variable domain in full (rest from reference TRBV7-2 and TRBJ2-1): GAGVSQSPSNKVTEKGKDVELRCDPISGHTALYWYRQSLGQGLEFLIYFQGNSAPDKSGLPSDRFSAERTGGSVSTLTIQRTQQEDSAVYLCASSSPGVVYNEQFFGPGTRLTVL.

CDR3 DNA: TGTGCCAGCAGCCCCGGACTAGCGGGAGAAAAGGGGCAGTACTTC. Its translation: CASSPGLAGEKGQYF. This chain uses TRBV7-8 with TRBJ2-7, with TRBD2 identical over 13 bases. This CDR3 contains 15 residues. V trimming: 5 bases; J trimming: 9 bases; junction bases outside the gene matches: 10. Germline-derived CDR1 and CDR2 are SGHVS and FQNEAQ.

The V and J genes are TRBV30 and TRBJ1-2; D not resolved. V dropped 2 bases and J dropped 2 bases, with 9 bases sitting between them. The V gene's germline CDR1 is GTSNPN and CDR2 SVGIG (reference sequence). This CDR3 contains 13 residues. The CDR3 loop is CAWSLQLNYGYTF. For the CDR3, the DNA is TGTGCCTGGAGTCTACAGTTAAACTATGGCTACACCTTC.

This sequence joins TRBV18 and TRBJ1-3, with TRBD1 matching over 8 bases. The CDR3 runs 15 residues. With V trimmed by 3 bases and J by 2 bases, 3 bases remained unmatched. CDR1 and CDR2 from the germline V gene are KGHSH and LQKENI. For the CDR3, the DNA is TGTGCCAGCTCACCCGGACAGGGAGCTGGAAACACCATATATTTT. Residues: CASSPGQGAGNTIYF.

This sequence joins TRBV28 and TRBJ2-2, with TRBD1 identical over 7 bases. V gave up 5 bases and J gave up 2 bases; unmatched junction bases: 8. CDR1 is MDHEN and CDR2 is SYDVKM in the germline V gene. CDR3 length: 16 residues. The CDR3 region is CASSRDSALNTGELFF. For the CDR3, the DNA is TGTGCCAGCAGTCGGGACAGCGCCCTTAACACCGGGGAGCTGTTTTTT.

In its sample, this clone was seen a few times. The rearrangement uses TRBV19 and TRBJ2-2; 13 nucleotides line up with TRBD2. This CDR3 has 16 amino acids. V shed 7 bases and J 5 bases; nucleotides not matched to a gene: 7. The V gene's germline CDR1 is LNHDA and CDR2 SQIVND (reference sequence). The DNA of the CDR3 is TGTGCCAGTACGGGACTAGCGGGACTCGGAACCGGGGAGCTGTTTTTT. Its translation: CASTGLAGLGTGELFF.

The chain combines TRBV5-4 with TRBJ1-2; possibly TRBD1 for D (5 bases). Trimming shortened V by 2 bases and J by 1 base, and 18 bases separated the two germline ends. The CDR3 sequence is 17 residues long. Germline values: CDR1 SGHNT, CDR2 YYREEE (reference sequence). CDR3 coding DNA: TGTGCCAGCAGCTTTAGGGTGCAGGGCGCTCATAACTATGGCTACACCTTC. It is translated as CASSFRVQGAHNYGYTF.

This chain connects TRBV19 to TRBJ2-7, with 7 bases lining up with TRBD1. CDR1 is LNHDA and CDR2 is SQIVND in the germline V gene (reference sequence). CDR3 length equals 15 residues. Germline trimming cut 5 bases from V and 2 bases from J; bases unmatched to any gene: 9. The CDR3 loop is CASSVLGQSTYEQYF. The CDR3 nucleotides are TGTGCCAGTAGTGTCCTGGGACAGAGTACCTACGAGCAGTACTTC.

Only a few counts were recorded for this clone. The chain has TRBV6-4 and TRBJ1-1; D gene unclear. Trimming shortened V by 7 bases and J by 3 bases, and 27 bases separated the two germline ends. The CDR3 spans 18 residues. Germline lookup yields CDR1 MRHNA and CDR2 SNTAGT. CDR3 bases: TGTGCCAGCATAAAAAGCCTAGAGGTGGAGAGTTTTTACACTGAAGCTTTCTTT. Translated, it gives CASIKSLEVESFYTEAFF.

This chain joins TRBV3-1 (or the pseudogene TRBV3-2) and TRBJ2-5; 7 bases are a match to TRBD2. V trimming: 0 bases; J trimming: 10 bases; junction bases outside the gene matches: 11. The CDR3 consists of 15 residues. Germline assignment: CDR1 LGHDT and CDR2 YNNKEL (reference sequence). CDR3 nucleotide sequence: TGTGCCAGCAGCCAAGAACCCAGCGGGATAAGTTTCCAGTACTTC. Translated, it gives CASSQEPSGISFQYF.

This rearrangement joins TRBV6-6 to TRBJ2-1, with D possibly matching TRBD2 (5 bases). Trimming removed 9 bases from V and 3 bases from J, with 12 bases in between. The CDR3 is 13 amino acids. The V gene's germline CDR1 is MNHNY and CDR2 SVGAGI (reference sequence). The DNA for the CDR3 is TGTGCCAGTTACCTCCGGGACTACAATGAGCAGTTCTTC. Its protein product is CASYLRDYNEQFF.

CDR3 in amino acids: CAISEDRAMNTEAFF. The CDR3 bases are TGTGCCATCAGTGAAGACAGGGCGATGAACACTGAAGCTTTCTTT. V gene TRBV10-3 combines with J gene TRBJ1-1; 7 bases are shared with TRBD1. CDR1 is ENHRY and CDR2 is SYGVKD in the germline V gene. The CDR3 loop spans 15 amino acids. V lost 3 bases and J lost 0; bases outside the gene matches: 4.